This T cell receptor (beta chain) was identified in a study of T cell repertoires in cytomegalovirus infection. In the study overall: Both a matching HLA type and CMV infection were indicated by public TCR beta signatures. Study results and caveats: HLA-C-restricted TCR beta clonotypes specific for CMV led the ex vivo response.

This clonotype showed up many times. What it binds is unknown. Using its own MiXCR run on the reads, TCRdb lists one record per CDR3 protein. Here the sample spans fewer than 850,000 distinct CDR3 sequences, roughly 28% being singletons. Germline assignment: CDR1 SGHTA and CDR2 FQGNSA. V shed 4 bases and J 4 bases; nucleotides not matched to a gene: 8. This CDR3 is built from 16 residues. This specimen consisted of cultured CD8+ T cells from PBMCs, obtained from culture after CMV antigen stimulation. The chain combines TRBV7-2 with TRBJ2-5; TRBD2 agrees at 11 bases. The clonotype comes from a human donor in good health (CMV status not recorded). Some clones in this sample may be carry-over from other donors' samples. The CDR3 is CASSYYSGGAGETQYF. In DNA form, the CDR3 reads TGTGCCAGCAGCTACTATAGCGGGGGGGCCGGAGAGACCCAGTACTTC.